This TCR beta chain came from a study of cytomegalovirus exposure and HLA in healthy donors. General study points: The CMV antigen specificity of a few CMV-associated chains was confirmed through in vitro analysis.

PCR primers comprised 60 Vbeta and 13 Jbeta primers. Original processing methods: Later reanalysis found 75 million to 100 million unique TCR beta chains, around 10 million of them shared. Profiling relied on immunoSEQ multiplex PCR, and the TCRdb table lists in-frame clones only, not all of them. For V, J and clone size, that table is used; D and trimming come from the DNA. The sample has around 150,000 clones; approximately 80% are singletons. A remark on this clone: Its specificity is not known.

Trimming stripped 3 bases from V and 9 bases from J, with 12 bases between. The length of the CDR3 is 13 residues. The germline V gene encodes CDR1 MNHEY and CDR2 SMNVEV (reference sequence). The rearrangement uses TRBV27 and TRBJ2-1; a possible D gene is TRBD2 (7 bases). This receptor was obtained from a man aged 25 to 45 in good health and CMV-seronegative. The sample was PBMCs. The CDR3 loop reads CASSFQGTTEQFF. The DNA for the CDR3 is TGTGCCAGCAGTTTCCAGGGGACTACTGAGCAGTTCTTC.